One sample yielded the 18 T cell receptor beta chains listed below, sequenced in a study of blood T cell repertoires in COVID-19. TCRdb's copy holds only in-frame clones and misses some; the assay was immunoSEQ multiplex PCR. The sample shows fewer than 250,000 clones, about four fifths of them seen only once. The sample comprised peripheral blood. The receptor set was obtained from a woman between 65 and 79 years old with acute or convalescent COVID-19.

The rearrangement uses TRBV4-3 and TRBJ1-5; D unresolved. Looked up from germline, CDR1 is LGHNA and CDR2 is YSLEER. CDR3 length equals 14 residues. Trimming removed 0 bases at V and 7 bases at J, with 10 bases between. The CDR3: CASSQDGGLQPQHF. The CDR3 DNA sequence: TGCGCCAGCAGCCAAGACGGAGGCTTACAGCCCCAGCATTTT.

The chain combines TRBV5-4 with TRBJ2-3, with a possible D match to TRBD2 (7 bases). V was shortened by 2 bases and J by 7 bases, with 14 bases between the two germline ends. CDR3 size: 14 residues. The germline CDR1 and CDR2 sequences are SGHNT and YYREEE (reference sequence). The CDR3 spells CASSFEGGAYTQYF. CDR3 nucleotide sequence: TGTGCCAGCAGCTTTGAAGGGGGGGCATATACGCAGTATTTT. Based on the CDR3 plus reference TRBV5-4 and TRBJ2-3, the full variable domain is ETGVTQSPTHLIKTRGQQVTLRCSSQSGHNTVSWYQQALGQGPQFIFQYYREEENGRGNFPPRFSGLQFPNYSSELNVNALELDDSALYLCASSFEGGAYTQYFGPGTRLTVL.

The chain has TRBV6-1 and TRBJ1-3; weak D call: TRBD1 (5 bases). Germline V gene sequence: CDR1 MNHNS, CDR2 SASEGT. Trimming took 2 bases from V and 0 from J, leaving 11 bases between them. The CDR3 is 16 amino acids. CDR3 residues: CASSEMGPTSGNTIYF. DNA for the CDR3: TGTGCCAGCAGTGAAATGGGGCCAACCTCTGGAAACACCATATATTTT.

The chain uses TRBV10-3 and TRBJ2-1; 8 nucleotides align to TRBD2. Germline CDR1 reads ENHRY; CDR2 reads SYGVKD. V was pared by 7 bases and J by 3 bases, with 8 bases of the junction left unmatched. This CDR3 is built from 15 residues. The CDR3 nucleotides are TGTGCCATCACCCGGAGCGGGGGAGACTACAATGAGCAGTTCTTC. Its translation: CAITRSGGDYNEQFF.

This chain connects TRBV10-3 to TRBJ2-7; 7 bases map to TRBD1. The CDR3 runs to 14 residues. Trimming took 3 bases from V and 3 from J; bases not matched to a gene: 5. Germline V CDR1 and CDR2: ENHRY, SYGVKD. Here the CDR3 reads CAISDGTVLYEQYF. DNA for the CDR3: TGTGCCATCAGTGACGGGACAGTTCTCTACGAGCAGTACTTC.

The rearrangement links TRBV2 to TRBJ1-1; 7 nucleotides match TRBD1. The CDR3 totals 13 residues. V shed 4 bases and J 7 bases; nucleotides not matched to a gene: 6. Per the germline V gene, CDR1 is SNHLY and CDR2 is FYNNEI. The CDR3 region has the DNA TGTGCCAGCAGTGTTGAGGGGGCTAGTGAAGCTTTCTTT. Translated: CASSVEGASEAFF.

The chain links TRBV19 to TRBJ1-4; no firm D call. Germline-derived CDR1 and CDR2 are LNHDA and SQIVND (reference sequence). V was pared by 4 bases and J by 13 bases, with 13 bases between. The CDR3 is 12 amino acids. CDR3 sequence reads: CASSKGLSGLFF. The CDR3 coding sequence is TGTGCCAGTAGTAAAGGTCTATCGGGACTGTTTTTT.

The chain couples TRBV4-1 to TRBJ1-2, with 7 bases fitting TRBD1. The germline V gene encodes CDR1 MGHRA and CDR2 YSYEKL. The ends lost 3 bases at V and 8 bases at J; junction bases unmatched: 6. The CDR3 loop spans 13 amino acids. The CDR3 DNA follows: TGCGCCAGCAGCCAGGACAGGCTGAGCGGCTACACCTTC. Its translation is CASSQDRLSGYTF.

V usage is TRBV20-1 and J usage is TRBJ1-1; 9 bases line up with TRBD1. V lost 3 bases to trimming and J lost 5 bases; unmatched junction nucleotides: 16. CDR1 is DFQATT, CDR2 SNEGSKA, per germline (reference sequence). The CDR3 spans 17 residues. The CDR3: CSASGWILGQGKTEAFF. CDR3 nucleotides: TGCAGTGCTAGTGGTTGGATTTTGGGACAGGGTAAAACTGAAGCTTTCTTT.

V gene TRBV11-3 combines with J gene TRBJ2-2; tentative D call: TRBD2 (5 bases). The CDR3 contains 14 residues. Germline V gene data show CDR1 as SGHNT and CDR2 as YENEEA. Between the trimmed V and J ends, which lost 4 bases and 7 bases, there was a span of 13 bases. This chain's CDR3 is CASSYPGYDGELFF. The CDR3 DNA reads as TGTGCCAGCAGCTATCCGGGGTACGACGGGGAGCTGTTTTTT.

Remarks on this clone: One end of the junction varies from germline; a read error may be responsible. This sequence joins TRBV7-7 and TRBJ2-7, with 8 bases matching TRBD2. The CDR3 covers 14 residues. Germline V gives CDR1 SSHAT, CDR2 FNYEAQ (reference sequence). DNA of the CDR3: TGTGCTAGCAGCTTATCAGCGGGGGCCTACGAGCAGTACTTC. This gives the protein CASSLSAGAYEQYF.

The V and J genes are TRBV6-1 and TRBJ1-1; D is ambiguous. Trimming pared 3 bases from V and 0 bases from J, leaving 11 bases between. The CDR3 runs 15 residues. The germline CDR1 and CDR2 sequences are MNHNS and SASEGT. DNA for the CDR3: TGTGCCAGCAGTGAGAGTCCCCTCATGAACACTGAAGCTTTCTTT. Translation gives CASSESPLMNTEAFF.

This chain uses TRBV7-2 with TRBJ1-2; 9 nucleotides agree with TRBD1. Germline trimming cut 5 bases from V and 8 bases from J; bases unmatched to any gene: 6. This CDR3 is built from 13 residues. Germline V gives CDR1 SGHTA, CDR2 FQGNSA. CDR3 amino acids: CASSPGQGMGYTF. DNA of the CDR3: TGTGCCAGCAGCCCGGGACAGGGTATGGGCTACACCTTC.

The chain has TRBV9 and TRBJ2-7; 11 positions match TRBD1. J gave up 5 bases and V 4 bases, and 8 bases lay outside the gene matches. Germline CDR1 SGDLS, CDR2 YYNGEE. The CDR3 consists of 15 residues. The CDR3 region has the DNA TGTGCCAGCAGCCCCATGGGACAGGGGGGCCACGAGCAGTACTTC. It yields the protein CASSPMGQGGHEQYF.

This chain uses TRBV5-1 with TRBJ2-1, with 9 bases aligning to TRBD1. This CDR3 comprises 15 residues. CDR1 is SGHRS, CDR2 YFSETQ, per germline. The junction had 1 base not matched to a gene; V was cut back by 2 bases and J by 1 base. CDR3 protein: CASSLQGASYNEQFF. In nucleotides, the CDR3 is TGCGCCAGCAGCTTACAGGGGGCTTCCTACAATGAGCAGTTCTTC. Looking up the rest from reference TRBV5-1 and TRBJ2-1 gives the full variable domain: KAGVTQTPRYLIKTRGQQVTLSCSPISGHRSVSWYQQTPGQGLQFLFEYFSETQRNKGNFPGRFSGRQFSNSRSEMNVSTLELGDSALYLCASSLQGASYNEQFFGPGTRLTVL.

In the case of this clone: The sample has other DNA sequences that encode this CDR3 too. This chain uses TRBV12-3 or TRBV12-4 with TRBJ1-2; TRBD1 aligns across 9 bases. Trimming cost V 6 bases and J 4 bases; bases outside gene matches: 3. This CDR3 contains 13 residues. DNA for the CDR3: TGTGCCAGCAGCCTACAGGGGGCCTATGGCTACACCTTC. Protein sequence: CASSLQGAYGYTF.

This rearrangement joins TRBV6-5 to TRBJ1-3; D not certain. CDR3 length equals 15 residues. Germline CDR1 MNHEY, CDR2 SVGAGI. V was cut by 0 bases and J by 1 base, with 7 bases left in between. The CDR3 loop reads CASSYSPGSGNTIYF. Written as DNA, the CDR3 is TGTGCCAGCAGTTACTCACCGGGATCTGGAAACACCATATATTTT.

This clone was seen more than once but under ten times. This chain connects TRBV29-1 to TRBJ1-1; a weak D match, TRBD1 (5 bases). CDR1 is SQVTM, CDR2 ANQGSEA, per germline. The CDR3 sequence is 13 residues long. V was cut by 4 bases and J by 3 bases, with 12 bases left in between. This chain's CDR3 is CSVVWPGDTEAFF. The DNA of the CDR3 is TGCAGCGTTGTTTGGCCGGGGGACACTGAAGCTTTCTTT.